The 11 T cell receptor beta chains given below trace back to one sample, sequenced in a study of blood T cell repertoires in COVID-19. Libraries were prepared by immunoSEQ multiplex PCR; TCRdb keeps only in-frame clonotypes and omits some of them. The table lists around 200,000 clones, more than 70% of them singletons. Sequences were obtained from peripheral blood. The receptor set was obtained from a man aged 50 to 59 with active or convalescent COVID-19.

This rearrangement joins TRBV12-3 or TRBV12-4 to TRBJ1-1; a weak D match, TRBD1 (5 bases). The V end was cut by 6 bases, the J end by 4 bases, with 9 bases between. This CDR3 region has 12 residues. CDR3 in amino acids: CASRAGFTEAFF. The CDR3 DNA follows: TGTGCCAGCAGGGCAGGGTTCACTGAAGCTTTCTTT.

This clone was seen just once. The gene calls are TRBV2 and TRBJ2-2; 11 nucleotides line up with TRBD2. The CDR3 is 17 amino acids. The V gene's germline CDR1 is SNHLY and CDR2 FYNNEI. With V trimmed by 6 bases and J by 1 base, 7 bases remained unmatched. The CDR3 DNA is TGTGCCAGCAGACCCCGACTAGCGGGACTGAACACCGGGGAGCTGTTTTTT. This gives the protein CASRPRLAGLNTGELFF.

The chain couples TRBV25-1 to TRBJ1-2; 7 nucleotides line up with TRBD1. The ends lost 1 base at V and 1 base at J; junction bases unmatched: 6. This CDR3 comprises 16 residues. The germline gives CDR1 MGHDK, CDR2 SYGVNS. CDR3: CASSEWGAGGNYGYTF. CDR3 nucleotide sequence: TGTGCCAGCAGTGAATGGGGGGCAGGGGGTAACTATGGCTACACCTTC.

This chain uses TRBV5-1 with TRBJ1-2; 9 bases agree with TRBD1. The germline CDR1 and CDR2 sequences are SGHRS and YFSETQ. The CDR3 is made up of 17 amino acids. Trimming took 0 bases from V and 5 from J; bases not matched to a gene: 11. The DNA of the CDR3 is TGCGCCAGCAGCTTGGCTGGGACAGGGCGATACAAGTATGGCTACACCTTC. Residues: CASSLAGTGRYKYGYTF. Full variable domain (remainder filled in from reference TRBV5-1 and TRBJ1-2): KAGVTQTPRYLIKTRGQQVTLSCSPISGHRSVSWYQQTPGQGLQFLFEYFSETQRNKGNFPGRFSGRQFSNSRSEMNVSTLELGDSALYLCASSLAGTGRYKYGYTFGSGTRLTVV.

The gene calls are TRBV18 and TRBJ1-3, with TRBD1 identical over 7 bases. With V trimmed by 3 bases and J by 2 bases, 4 bases remained unmatched. Germline-derived CDR1 and CDR2 are KGHSH and LQKENI. This CDR3 comprises 15 residues. The CDR3 region is CASSPSGTAGNTIYF. The CDR3 DNA sequence: TGTGCCAGCTCACCGTCCGGGACAGCTGGAAACACCATATATTTT. Complete variable domain (other parts from reference TRBV18 and TRBJ1-3): NAGVMQNPRHLVRRRGQEARLRCSPMKGHSHVYWYRQLPEEGLKFMVYLQKENIIDESGMPKERFSAEFPKEGPSILRIQQVVRGDSAAYFCASSPSGTAGNTIYFGEGSWLTVV.

V usage is TRBV11-2 and J usage is TRBJ2-1, with D possibly being TRBD1 (7 bases). The CDR3 length is 15 residues. Trimming took off 5 bases at V and 8 bases at J, with 19 bases between the two ends. CDR1 is SGHAT, CDR2 FQNNGV, per germline. CDR3 bases: TGTGCCAGCAGCCACCCCGGAGGGGGCCGGGATGAGCAGTTCTTC. Amino acid sequence: CASSHPGGGRDEQFF.

The chain employs TRBV20-1 and TRBJ2-3; no firm D call. This CDR3 contains 13 residues. Germline CDR1 DFQATT, CDR2 SNEGSKA (reference sequence). V lost 3 bases and J lost 5, with 12 bases in between. The chain's CDR3 is CSASGPTGDTQYF. The CDR3 DNA follows: TGCAGTGCTAGTGGTCCCACGGGAGATACGCAGTATTTT.

The chain recombines TRBV11-2 with TRBJ1-5; the D gene is possibly TRBD1 (6 bases). The CDR3 extends over 14 amino acids. Germline V lookup: CDR1 SGHAT, CDR2 FQNNGV. Trimming removed 2 bases at V and 5 bases at J, with 10 bases between. The CDR3 DNA follows: TGTGCCAGCAGCTTAAGGGACACCCATCAGCCCCAGCATTTT. Amino acid sequence: CASSLRDTHQPQHF.

V is TRBV14 and J is TRBJ2-5, with 8 bases matching TRBD1. Germline-derived CDR1 and CDR2 are SGHDN and FVKESK. The CDR3 sequence is 16 residues long. V gave up 2 bases and J gave up 4 bases; unmatched junction bases: 9. CDR3 amino acids: CASSQPGDRGGETQYF. The CDR3 DNA reads TGTGCCAGCAGCCAACCGGGCGACAGGGGTGGAGAGACCCAGTACTTC.

The rearrangement links TRBV11-2 to TRBJ1-1; no reliable D call. Trimming cost V 3 bases and J 2 bases, with 10 bases left between them. Germline V lookup: CDR1 SGHAT, CDR2 FQNNGV. The CDR3 runs 14 residues. The CDR3 here is CASSLRERNTEAFF. CDR3 bases: TGTGCCAGCAGCTTGAGGGAACGAAACACTGAAGCTTTCTTT.

This clone was seen ten or more times. CDR3 residues: CASSSTGDQPQHF. The CDR3 DNA reads TGTGCCAGCAGCTCGACAGGGGATCAGCCCCAGCATTTT. This chain joins TRBV11-2 and TRBJ1-5; 8 bases match TRBD1. This CDR3 contains 13 residues. Trimming took 4 bases from V and 5 from J; bases not matched to a gene: 1. The germline V gene encodes CDR1 SGHAT and CDR2 FQNNGV. Drawing the rest from reference TRBV11-2 and TRBJ1-5, the complete variable domain is EAGVAQSPRYKIIEKRQSVAFWCNPISGHATLYWYQQILGQGPKLLIQFQNNGVVDDSQLPKDRFSAERLKGVDSTLKIQPAKLEDSAVYLCASSSTGDQPQHFGDGTRLSIL.